Described below is a single TCR beta chain sequence and its context. Its antigen is undetermined. Amplified TCR beta CDR3 regions came from RNA transcripts. The TCR CDR3 was amplified in a first-round RT-PCR using the HTBI primer set. From the multiplex PCR reads, TCRdb called clonotypes with MiXCR, one entry per CDR3 protein. The table includes roughly 180,000 distinct CDR3 sequences, about 9.4% detected once. V lost 0 bases and J lost 2, with 7 bases in between. Germline V gives CDR1 MGHRA, CDR2 YSYEKL. This CDR3 contains 15 residues. This sample was taken from a study of T cells in Graves' hyperthyroidism and ophthalmopathy. Broader study findings: Blood held most thyroid clonotypes expanded above 0.001 frequency. Classification by a 13 V-J model distinguished ophthalmopathy from stable hyperthyroidism.

Aged 18 to 65, the patients had hyperthyroidism that was newly diagnosed and had lasted under 2 months. The chain employs TRBV4-1 and TRBJ2-2; D call uncertain. Sequenced material: blood. The sequence derives from a woman under 30 with Graves' hyperthyroidism that later progressed to Graves' ophthalmopathy. The CDR3 loop is CASSQEGFNTGELFF. The CDR3 DNA follows: TGCGCCAGCAGCCAAGAGGGGTTCAACACCGGGGAGCTGTTTTTT.